This T cell receptor beta chain was observed in a study of tumor-infiltrating lymphocytes in oesophageal squamous cell carcinoma. Per the germline V gene, CDR1 is SGHAT and CDR2 is FQDESV (reference sequence). V dropped 0 bases and J dropped 1; count of bases not matched to a gene: 4. The length of the CDR3 is 16 residues. TCRdb re-analysed the PCR reads in MiXCR, keeping a single row per CDR3 protein. The repertoire consists of 15,000 to 20,000 distinct CDR3 sequences, with about 50% occurring once and the leading ten covering around 42%. This sequence joins TRBV11-1 and TRBJ2-5, with 8 bases aligning to TRBD2. The TCR originated in a female donor with esophageal squamous cell carcinoma. The sample consisted of normal esophageal tissue next to the tumor. CDR3 region: CASSLARTSGQETQYF. The CDR3 DNA reads TGTGCCAGCAGCTTAGCGCGAACTAGCGGCCAAGAGACCCAGTACTTC. Together with reference TRBV11-1 and TRBJ2-5, the CDR3 gives the full variable domain: EAEVAQSPRYKITEKSQAVAFWCDPISGHATLYWYRQILGQGPELLVQFQDESVVDDSQLPKDRFSAERLKGVDSTLKIQPAELGDSAMYLCASSLARTSGQETQYFGPGTRLLVL.